This is a list of T cell receptor beta chains from one sample in a study of T cells after yellow fever vaccination. TCRdb processed the 5' RACE reads anew with MiXCR; each CDR3 protein has one entry. The data show 350,000 to 450,000 distinct CDR3 sequences, with around 20% seen just once and over 15% held by the top ten. The sequenced sample was PBMCs, obtained before the yellow fever booster vaccination. These receptors were taken from a man aged 18 to 35 who received the YFV17D yellow fever vaccine. Both conserved end residues are trimmed from each CDR3. Each record gives: J gene, V gene, CDR3 protein.

TRBJ2-5	TRBV7-9	ASSQDSRPQY
TRBJ2-1	TRBV7-3	ASSLTDEGEDEQF
TRBJ1-2	TRBV12-3/TRBV12-4	ASSSMTGLGYGYT
TRBJ1-1	TRBV6-5	ASSYQRQGRNTEAF
TRBJ2-3	TRBV12-3/TRBV12-4	ASSPGSGGSTDTQY
TRBJ2-3	TRBV10-3	AIGRTTGASTDTQY
TRBJ2-1	TRBV20-1	SARVPAGGGADNEQF
TRBJ2-1	TRBV29-1	SVETGRPNEQF
TRBJ1-5	TRBV20-1	SAGCRGQPQH
TRBJ2-3	TRBV5-1	ASRRNLVSTDTQY
TRBJ2-1	TRBV19	ASSTLAGSYNEQF
TRBJ1-6	TRBV20-1	SASDGGDSPLH
TRBJ1-2	TRBV29-1	TAQGVSSGYT
TRBJ1-3	TRBV3-1	ASSQGGTGHTIY
TRBJ1-1	TRBV29-1	SVEEWQNTEAF
TRBJ2-3	TRBV2	ASITSGGYTQY
TRBJ1-5	TRBV6-2/TRBV6-3	ASSRDRRDQPQH
TRBJ2-5	TRBV20-1	SARGWVSQETQY
TRBJ1-3	TRBV5-1	ASSLAAGKDTIY
TRBJ2-1	TRBV6-1	ATLALAGGNEQF
TRBJ1-2	TRBV3-1	ASSQDPGSNYGYT
TRBJ2-3	TRBV10-3	AISRSGGSSTDTQY
TRBJ2-2	TRBV12-3/TRBV12-4	ASTPQSGQGRELF
TRBJ2-7	TRBV9	ASSAGSSYEQY
TRBJ2-1	TRBV7-2	ASSLEGQDYNEQF
TRBJ2-3	TRBV5-1	ASSTSLAGVTDTQY
TRBJ2-6	TRBV7-9	ASSLEGGRSGANVLT
TRBJ2-1	TRBV6-5	ASSYGQDYNEQF
TRBJ1-1	TRBV13	ASSLLPGNTEAF
TRBJ2-7	TRBV7-9	ASSLVMVDEQY
TRBJ2-5	TRBV20-1	SAEGQDQETQY
TRBJ2-3	TRBV7-9	ASRPPGGQSTDTQY
TRBJ1-1	TRBV6-2/TRBV6-3	ASSSAFGAGKFPTEAF
TRBJ1-3	TRBV10-3	AISETSLNSGNTIY
TRBJ2-2	TRBV7-2	ASGGNAGGGELF
TRBJ2-4	TRBV20-1	SARAGGIQY
TRBJ1-5	TRBV30	AWSDGLHQPQH
TRBJ2-3	TRBV5-1	ASKDGTGATDTQY
TRBJ2-1	TRBV12-3/TRBV12-4	ASSLMTTGDEQF
TRBJ1-1	TRBV7-9	ASSEGRRDRRSATPEAF
TRBJ1-6	TRBV6-2/TRBV6-3	ASSYSDRGSPLH
TRBJ2-7	TRBV4-2	ASSQVGTGVSYEQY
TRBJ2-1	TRBV3-1	ASSQVLAGPGEQF
TRBJ2-4	TRBV6-2/TRBV6-3	ASGLGGIQY
TRBJ2-1	TRBV7-4	ASSNGTQRHHEQF
TRBJ2-4	TRBV12-3/TRBV12-4	ASRPGEENIQY